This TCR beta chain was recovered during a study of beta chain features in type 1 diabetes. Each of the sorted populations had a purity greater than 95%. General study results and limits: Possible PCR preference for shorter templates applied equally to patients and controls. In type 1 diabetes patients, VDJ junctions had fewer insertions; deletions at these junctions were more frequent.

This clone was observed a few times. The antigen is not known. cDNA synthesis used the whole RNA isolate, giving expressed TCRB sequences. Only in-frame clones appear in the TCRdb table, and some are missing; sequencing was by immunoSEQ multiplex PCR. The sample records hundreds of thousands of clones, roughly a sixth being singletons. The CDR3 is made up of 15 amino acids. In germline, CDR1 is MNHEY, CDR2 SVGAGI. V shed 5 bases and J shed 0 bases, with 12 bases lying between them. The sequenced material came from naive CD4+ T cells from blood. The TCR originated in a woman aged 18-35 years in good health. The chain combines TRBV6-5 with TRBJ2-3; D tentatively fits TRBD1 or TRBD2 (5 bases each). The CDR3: CASSRGGSSTDTQYF. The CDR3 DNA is TGTGCCAGCAGTCGTGGGGGTTCTAGCACAGATACGCAGTATTTT.